Listed below are T cell receptor beta chains from one sample, sequenced in a study of T-cell reconstitution after alpha-beta-depleted transplantation in children. Using its own MiXCR run on the PCR reads, TCRdb lists one record per CDR3 protein. The data show about 610,000 distinct CDR3 sequences, 10% to 13% seen once. The source was PBMCs from the stem cell graft donor, collected from the stem cell graft. All receptors come from a human donor who donated a stem cell graft to a child with acute myeloid leukemia. CDR3s include the opening cysteine and the closing phenylalanine or tryptophan. Fields, in order: D gene, V gene, J gene, CDR3 protein. The D gene is left open where the match is weak.

D gene: .; V gene: TRBV25-1; J gene: TRBJ2-5; CDR3 protein: CASSDGAIKTQYF
D gene: .; V gene: TRBV7-2; J gene: TRBJ2-7; CDR3 protein: CASSPQGGLTYEQYF
D gene: TRBD2; V gene: TRBV4-2; J gene: TRBJ2-3; CDR3 protein: CASSQVGSGSSTDTQYF
D gene: TRBD1; V gene: TRBV6-1; J gene: TRBJ1-2; CDR3 protein: CASSALDRGGYGYTF
D gene: .; V gene: TRBV7-9; J gene: TRBJ2-7; CDR3 protein: CASSFLAEQYF
D gene: TRBD1; V gene: TRBV6-1; J gene: TRBJ1-4; CDR3 protein: CASRMQGARANEKLFF
D gene: .; V gene: TRBV20-1; J gene: TRBJ1-6; CDR3 protein: CSAPIRVQGQSPLHF
D gene: TRBD2; V gene: TRBV11-2; J gene: TRBJ2-1; CDR3 protein: CASSSLTGLAGGLFF
D gene: .; V gene: TRBV7-7; J gene: TRBJ2-1; CDR3 protein: CASSRGVDNEQFF
D gene: TRBD1; V gene: TRBV11-2; J gene: TRBJ1-2; CDR3 protein: CASSPTGTGTGGYTF
D gene: TRBD2; V gene: TRBV6-2/TRBV6-3; J gene: TRBJ2-7; CDR3 protein: CASSRTSGGYEQYF
D gene: TRBD2; V gene: TRBV6-1; J gene: TRBJ2-2; CDR3 protein: CASRLAGVGELFF
D gene: .; V gene: TRBV12-3/TRBV12-4; J gene: TRBJ1-2; CDR3 protein: CASSPRDNPGSYTF
D gene: .; V gene: TRBV7-9; J gene: TRBJ2-7; CDR3 protein: CASSLVEGEGHYEQYF
D gene: .; V gene: TRBV7-2; J gene: TRBJ1-5; CDR3 protein: CASSLSPAFSNQPQHF
D gene: .; V gene: TRBV5-1; J gene: TRBJ2-5; CDR3 protein: CASSQRRETQYF
D gene: .; V gene: TRBV20-1; J gene: TRBJ2-7; CDR3 protein: CSAQNGALSSYEQYF